A single sample is the source of the 9 T cell receptor beta chains below, sequenced in a study of cytomegalovirus exposure and HLA in healthy donors (dated by TCRdb to 2015 to 2018). Library preparation used the immunoSEQ multiplex PCR assay. For the multiplex PCR, a mixture combining 60 forward primers for TCR Vbeta segments and 13 reverse primers for TCR Jbeta segments was used. Not all clones reach the TCRdb copy of this immuneACCESS table, which keeps in-frame sequences only. Checked studies attribute under half of the gap to unresolved V genes and leave the rest unexplained. This sample holds over 85,000 clones; around 80% were observed only once. The ten top clones hold 13% of the sample. The sample taken for sequencing was PBMCs. Receptors originate from a man aged 25-45 years in good health and CMV-seropositive.

In its sample, this clone was seen a few times. The CDR3 nucleotides are TGCGCCAGCAGCCCCGGGACAAGCTCTGGAAACACCATATATTTT. The encoded protein is CASSPGTSSGNTIYF. This sequence joins TRBV4-3 and TRBJ1-3, with D perhaps matching TRBD1 (6 bases). The CDR3 extends over 15 amino acids. Germline V gene lookup returns CDR1 LGHNA and CDR2 YSLEER. The V end was cut by 4 bases, the J end by 0 bases, with 10 bases between.

The CDR3 reads CASSQSLTSKLSTDTQYF. For the CDR3, the DNA is TGTGCCAGCAGCCAAAGTTTGACTAGCAAACTAAGCACAGATACGCAGTATTTT. The V call is TRBV14, the J call TRBJ2-3, with TRBD2 identical over 7 bases. CDR3 length: 18 amino acids. J was trimmed by 0 bases and V by 2 bases; bases with no gene match: 11. CDR1 and CDR2 (germline): SGHDN, FVKESK.

The chain recombines TRBV5-4 with TRBJ2-5; maybe TRBD2 (5 bases). This CDR3 region has 14 residues. Trimming shortened V by 7 bases and J by 5 bases, and 18 bases separated the two germline ends. The germline V gene has CDR1 SGHNT and CDR2 YYREEE (reference sequence). CDR3: CASGYHGGIETQYF. CDR3 coding DNA: TGTGCCAGCGGCTACCACGGAGGTATCGAGACCCAGTACTTC.

This chain links TRBV19 with TRBJ2-3; the D gene is possibly TRBD1 (5 bases). This CDR3 is built from 15 residues. V was trimmed by 7 bases and J by 0 bases, leaving 14 bases between them. The germline gives CDR1 LNHDA, CDR2 SQIVND (reference sequence). The CDR3 is CASIEGDTSTDTQYF. CDR3 nucleotide sequence: TGTGCCAGTATAGAAGGGGATACTAGCACAGATACGCAGTATTTT.

This clone was observed a few times. The chain links TRBV4-3 to TRBJ2-6; D may be TRBD2 (5 bases). Germline V gene data show CDR1 as LGHNA and CDR2 as YSLEER. The length of the CDR3 is 16 residues. V lost 0 bases and J lost 2, with 8 bases in between. CDR3 region: CASSQDHGAGANVLTF. CDR3 coding DNA: TGCGCCAGCAGCCAAGACCACGGGGCTGGGGCCAACGTCCTGACTTTC.

The chain recombines TRBV4-3 with TRBJ1-2, with a possible D match to TRBD1 (5 bases). V lost 1 base, J lost 8 bases, and 11 bases lay in between. CDR1 and CDR2 (germline): LGHNA, YSLEER. The CDR3 runs 13 residues. DNA for the CDR3: TGCGCCAGCAGCCAAGGACAGCTAGGAGGCTACACCTTC. Its translation: CASSQGQLGGYTF.

This clone was recorded only once. The CDR3 coding sequence is TGTGCCAGCAGCCGCGGTTCCGCCGGGGGCTACACCTTC. Amino acid sequence: CASSRGSAGGYTF. J is TRBJ1-2 and V is TRBV5-8; D is uncertain. Trimming cost V 4 bases and J 8 bases, with 15 bases left between them. CDR3 length: 13 residues. CDR1 is SGHTS, CDR2 YDEGEE, per germline.

CDR3 bases: TGTGCCAGCAGCCCATTACGGTCGACAGATACGCAGTATTTT. Amino acid sequence: CASSPLRSTDTQYF. The chain uses TRBV11-2 and TRBJ2-3; D not resolved. The V gene lost 5 bases and the J gene lost 3 bases, with 12 bases spanning the gap. The CDR3 length is 14 residues. Germline lookup yields CDR1 SGHAT and CDR2 FQNNGV. Full variable domain (rest looked up from reference TRBV11-2 and TRBJ2-3): EAGVAQSPRYKIIEKRQSVAFWCNPISGHATLYWYQQILGQGPKLLIQFQNNGVVDDSQLPKDRFSAERLKGVDSTLKIQPAKLEDSAVYLCASSPLRSTDTQYFGPGTRLTVL.

The chain joins TRBV7-3 to TRBJ1-1; D not certain. V lost 0 bases and J lost 1, with 3 bases in between. From germline, CDR1 is SGHTA and CDR2 FQGTGA. This CDR3 is 13 amino acids long. CDR3 region: CASSLTGNTEAFF. The CDR3 nucleotides are TGTGCCAGCAGCTTAACCGGGAACACTGAAGCTTTCTTT. Variable domain in full (rest from reference TRBV7-3 and TRBJ1-1): GAGVSQTPSNKVTEKGKYVELRCDPISGHTALYWYRQSLGQGPEFLIYFQGTGAADDSGLPNDRFFAVRPEGSVSTLKIQRTERGDSAVYLCASSLTGNTEAFFGQGTRLTVV.